This TCR beta chain was sequenced during a study of T and B cells in COVID-19 patients. Study-level points and caveats: At recovery TRB diversity and richness exceeded healthy donors, after highly clonal active COVID-19 repertoires.

About this clonotype itself: The antigen is unknown.

Blood genomic DNA input for TRB amplification was roughly 220-500 ng. BIOMED2 TRB-A/B primer pools were used in multiplex TRB PCR. TCRdb re-called the multiplex PCR reads with MiXCR, one entry per CDR3 protein. Here the sample spans about 8,400 distinct CDR3 sequences, roughly 25% being singletons. V shed 2 bases, J shed 1 base, and the junction held 0 bases outside the gene matches. Germline loops: CDR1 SNHLY, CDR2 FYNNEI. The CDR3 length is 14 residues. Sequences were obtained from blood. V is TRBV2 and J is TRBJ2-3, with 7 bases aligning to TRBD2. The sequence derives from a human donor who had recovered from COVID-19. The CDR3 loop is CASSELAGTDTQYF. In nucleotides, the CDR3 is TGTGCCAGCAGTGAACTAGCGGGCACAGATACGCAGTATTTT.